These 18 T cell receptor beta chains originate from one sample sequenced in a study of Ad26.COV2.S vaccination and SARS-CoV-2 variants. Assay: immunoSEQ multiplex PCR; the TCRdb copy retains only in-frame clones and omits some. Among 300,000 to 400,000 clones, over 75% were seen once, and the ten largest hold roughly 3.2%. Treatment in this sample: 15 to 20 received Ad26.COV2.S at low or high dose, single or two shots; 5 received placebo; per-sample allocation not given. Vaccine and placebo recipients were sampled on day 63 after the first injection. The source was peripheral blood, collected in a trial of Ad26.COV2.S vaccine versus placebo. The receptors originated from a person aged 18-65 years who received the Ad26.COV2.S COVID-19 vaccine or a placebo.

This chain joins TRBV27 and TRBJ1-2; the match to TRBD1 covers 7 bases. Germline loops: CDR1 MNHEY, CDR2 SMNVEV (reference sequence). V gave up 3 bases and J gave up 3 bases; unmatched junction bases: 4. The CDR3 consists of 14 residues. CDR3 nucleotide sequence: TGTGCCAGCAGTTTGGCAGGGGGGTACTATGGCTACACCTTC. Protein: CASSLAGGYYGYTF.

The chain employs TRBV5-4 and TRBJ1-1, with a weak D call TRBD1 (6 bases). Germline V gene lookup returns CDR1 SGHNT and CDR2 YYREEE (reference sequence). V gave up 1 base and J gave up 1 base, with 8 bases separating them. The CDR3 runs to 14 residues. The CDR3 loop is CASSLQGPNTEAFF. The CDR3 DNA reads as TGTGCCAGCAGCTTGCAGGGGCCGAACACTGAAGCTTTCTTT.

This chain connects TRBV27 to TRBJ2-7; 7 bases agree with TRBD1. The CDR3 consists of 19 residues. Germline loops: CDR1 MNHEY, CDR2 SMNVEV (reference sequence). Trimming took 2 bases from V and 5 from J; bases not matched to a gene: 21. CDR3 sequence reads: CASSLLPTGPEKPLHEQYF. The CDR3 DNA reads TGTGCCAGCAGTTTACTTCCGACAGGGCCAGAGAAACCACTCCACGAGCAGTACTTC.

The chain is built from TRBV7-9 and TRBJ2-7; 11 nucleotides align to TRBD1. Germline V CDR1 and CDR2: SEHNR, FQNEAQ (reference sequence). V lost 3 bases to trimming and J lost 7 bases; unmatched junction nucleotides: 5. There are 14 residues in the CDR3. The CDR3 loop is CASSFIGTGGEQYF. CDR3 in DNA: TGTGCCAGCAGCTTTATAGGGACAGGGGGAGAGCAGTACTTC. Using reference TRBV7-9 and TRBJ2-7 for the parts outside the CDR3, the full variable domain is DTGVSQNPRHKITKRGQNVTFRCDPISEHNRLYWYRQTLGQGPEFLTYFQNEAQLEKSRLLSDRFSAERPKGSFSTLEIQRTEQGDSAMYLCASSFIGTGGEQYFGPGTRLTVT.

The chain has TRBV7-3 and TRBJ1-2, with 10 bases lining up with TRBD1. After removal of 6 bases from V and 7 bases from J, the junction contained 14 bases not matched to a gene. Germline V gene data show CDR1 as SGHTA and CDR2 as FQGTGA. This CDR3 has 16 amino acids. The CDR3 DNA reads TGTGCCAGCAGTCCAATTGGGGGGACAGGGGTGACTGGCTACACCTTC. This translates into CASSPIGGTGVTGYTF.

V gene TRBV6-5 combines with J gene TRBJ1-1; tentative D call: TRBD1 (5 bases). V lost 6 bases to trimming and J lost 6 bases, with 11 bases between them. CDR3 size: 12 residues. Germline CDR1 MNHEY, CDR2 SVGAGI. The CDR3 here is CASSGGGPEAFF. The CDR3 coding sequence is TGTGCCAGCAGCGGGGGGGGTCCTGAAGCTTTCTTT.

This clone was detected once. The V gene is TRBV20-1, the J gene TRBJ2-3; no reliable D call. The germline gives CDR1 DFQATT, CDR2 SNEGSKA (reference sequence). There are 11 residues in the CDR3. Trimming shortened V by 2 bases and J by 4 bases, and 4 bases separated the two germline ends. The CDR3 reads CSARPPDTQYF. For the CDR3, the DNA is TGCAGTGCTAGACCCCCAGATACGCAGTATTTT.

The chain couples TRBV2 to TRBJ2-7, with TRBD2 matching over 11 bases. CDR1 and CDR2 (germline): SNHLY, FYNNEI. V gave up 3 bases and J gave up 0 bases; unmatched junction bases: 4. This CDR3 is built from 16 residues. CDR3 sequence reads: CASSDSGLAASYEQYF. DNA for the CDR3: TGTGCCAGCAGTGATTCGGGACTAGCGGCCTCCTACGAGCAGTACTTC.

The chain links TRBV18 to TRBJ1-2; 11 nucleotides match TRBD1. From germline, CDR1 is KGHSH and CDR2 LQKENI. Trimming removed 6 bases from V and 4 bases from J; junction bases left unmatched: 7. The CDR3 sequence is 15 residues long. As DNA, the CDR3 is TGTGCCAGCTCTCCCGGGACAGGGGGTGTCTATGGCTACACCTTC. Translated, it gives CASSPGTGGVYGYTF.

V usage is TRBV15 and J usage is TRBJ1-1, with D perhaps TRBD1 (5 bases). The CDR3 totals 14 residues. The germline V and J ends were trimmed by 2 bases and 3 bases, with 10 bases remaining between them. In germline, CDR1 is LNHNV, CDR2 YYDKDF (reference sequence). CDR3 sequence (DNA): TGTGCCACCAGCAGACCAGACAGCTACACTGAAGCTTTCTTT. Its translation is CATSRPDSYTEAFF.

This chain joins TRBV19 and TRBJ1-6, with D unclear. The germline V and J ends were trimmed by 0 bases and 2 bases, with 17 bases remaining between them. Germline loops: CDR1 LNHDA, CDR2 SQIVND (reference sequence). CDR3 size: 19 residues. The CDR3 DNA reads as TGTGCCAGTAGTATAGATCAAACAACGGGAGTCGCCTATAATTCACCCCTCCACTTT. Translation: CASSIDQTTGVAYNSPLHF.

V and J are TRBV19 and TRBJ2-6, with TRBD1 matching 8 bases. The V and J ends lost 4 bases and 3 bases, in that order; junction bases with no gene match: 8. The germline gives CDR1 LNHDA, CDR2 SQIVND (reference sequence). The CDR3 covers 17 residues. The CDR3 DNA sequence: TGTGCCAGTAGTACGAGGACAGGGACGGGTGGGGCCAACGTCCTGACTTTC. Amino acids: CASSTRTGTGGANVLTF.

This clone was detected a few times. The CDR3 DNA reads as TGTGCCACCAGCAGAGATAAGTCTACCCTAGCTAACTATGGCTACACCTTC. Its translation: CATSRDKSTLANYGYTF. The chain employs TRBV15 and TRBJ1-2; D unresolved. The V end lost 0 bases, the J end lost 0 bases, and 14 bases lay between the germline ends. CDR1 and CDR2 (germline): LNHNV, YYDKDF (reference sequence). The CDR3 contains 17 residues.

The genes are TRBV12-3 or TRBV12-4 and TRBJ1-6; 8 bases line up with TRBD1. V dropped 6 bases and J dropped 10; count of bases not matched to a gene: 2. This CDR3 region has 12 residues. The CDR3 spells CASRAGGSPLHF. Here the CDR3 DNA reads TGTGCCAGCAGGGCAGGGGGCTCACCCCTCCACTTT.

The chain joins TRBV7-2 to TRBJ1-1; weak D call: TRBD1 (5 bases). Per germline, CDR1 SGHTA and CDR2 FQGNSA. There are 14 residues in the CDR3. Trimming stripped 1 base from V and 7 bases from J, with 13 bases between. The CDR3 nucleotides read TGTGCCAGCAGCTTAGTCATGGGGGGGTTTGAAGCTTTCTTT. As protein: CASSLVMGGFEAFF.

The gene calls are TRBV5-4 and TRBJ2-7, with D possibly TRBD2 on 5 matching bases. Germline V lookup: CDR1 SGHNT, CDR2 YYREEE (reference sequence). Trimming left V 2 bases short and J 6 bases short, with 18 bases between. The length of the CDR3 is 15 residues. CDR3 loop: CASSLGGEGRGEQYF. The CDR3 DNA reads TGTGCCAGCAGCTTAGGAGGTGAAGGACGGGGCGAGCAGTACTTC.

In this sample, this clone turned up once. The chain combines TRBV7-3 with TRBJ1-6; no reliable D call. This CDR3 contains 12 residues. Between the trimmed V and J ends, which lost 5 bases and 9 bases, there was a span of 8 bases. Germline CDR1 is SGHTA and CDR2 is FQGTGA. The CDR3 sequence is CASSPGRSPLHF. Here the CDR3 DNA reads TGTGCCAGCAGCCCAGGCCGTTCACCCCTCCACTTT.

The rearrangement uses TRBV7-9 and TRBJ1-5; 9 nucleotides match TRBD1. The CDR3 runs 15 residues. CDR1 and CDR2 (germline): SEHNR, FQNEAQ (reference sequence). Trimming took 0 bases from V and 4 from J; bases not matched to a gene: 1. Written as DNA, the CDR3 is TGTGCCAGCAGCTTAGCCGGGACAGGGAATCAGCCCCAGCATTTT. It encodes CASSLAGTGNQPQHF. The full variable domain, completed using reference TRBV7-9 and TRBJ1-5, is DTGVSQNPRHKITKRGQNVTFRCDPISEHNRLYWYRQTLGQGPEFLTYFQNEAQLEKSRLLSDRFSAERPKGSFSTLEIQRTEQGDSAMYLCASSLAGTGNQPQHFGDGTRLSIL.